This TCR beta chain came from a study of cytomegalovirus exposure and HLA in healthy donors. Vbeta (60) and Jbeta (13) primers were used in the PCR. The method was immunoSEQ multiplex PCR; TCRdb's version includes in-frame clones alone and lacks a portion of them. The sample has 100,000 to 150,000 clones; around four fifths are singletons. The receptor was derived from a man aged 25 to 45 in good health and CMV-seronegative. Sequenced: PBMCs.

The CDR3 bases are TGTGCCAGCAGTGATACATACACTGAAGCTTTCTTT. As protein: CASSDTYTEAFF. This chain connects TRBV2 to TRBJ1-1, with D uncertain. V shed 3 bases and J shed 3 bases, with 5 bases lying between them. Germline V lookup: CDR1 SNHLY, CDR2 FYNNEI. The CDR3 spans 12 residues.